A single sample is the source of the 19 T cell receptor beta chains below, sequenced in a study of cytomegalovirus exposure and HLA in healthy donors. The PCR had 60 Vbeta and 13 Jbeta primers. This table comes from immunoSEQ multiplex PCR, and its TCRdb copy is limited to in-frame clones, with some not included. Of 100,000 or so clones in the sample, around 85% were seen once. The sample was PBMCs. Receptors originate from a young man in good health and CMV-seronegative.

This chain connects TRBV7-6 to TRBJ2-5, with unresolved D. V lost 4 bases and J 7 bases, leaving 10 bases between the germline ends. The length of the CDR3 is 12 residues. The V gene's germline CDR1 is SGHVS and CDR2 FNYEAQ. The CDR3 spells CASSSSRGTQYF. The DNA for the CDR3 is TGTGCCAGCAGCTCATCTAGAGGGACCCAGTACTTC.

The J gene is TRBJ2-1, the V gene TRBV11-2, with 11 bases that match TRBD1. CDR1 is SGHAT and CDR2 is FQNNGV in the germline V gene. The CDR3 has 15 amino acids. V was pared by 4 bases and J by 4 bases, with 3 bases of the junction left unmatched. CDR3 in amino acids: CASSYGTGGYNEQFF. The CDR3 nucleotides read TGTGCCAGCAGCTACGGGACAGGGGGGTACAATGAGCAGTTCTTC.

This rearrangement joins TRBV7-9 to TRBJ1-2, with TRBD1 matching over 7 bases. Germline V gene lookup returns CDR1 SEHNR and CDR2 FQNEAQ (reference sequence). There are 13 residues in the CDR3. The trim removed 2 bases at V and 12 bases at J, leaving 9 bases unmatched. The CDR3 DNA reads TGTGCCAGCAGCTTATCCTCTGCCAGGGGGAACACCTTC. This codes for CASSLSSARGNTF.

The chain joins TRBV6-5 to TRBJ1-1; D not resolved. The CDR3 is 14 amino acids. V lost 2 bases and J 3 bases, leaving 10 bases between the germline ends. Per the germline V gene, CDR1 is MNHEY and CDR2 is SVGAGI. CDR3 residues: CASSYNGGDTEAFF. The CDR3 DNA reads as TGTGCCAGCAGTTACAACGGCGGCGACACTGAAGCTTTCTTT.

The V gene is TRBV2, the J gene TRBJ2-1, with TRBD2 identical over 10 bases. V shed 6 bases and J 4 bases; nucleotides not matched to a gene: 6. The V gene's germline CDR1 is SNHLY and CDR2 FYNNEI. The CDR3 has 15 amino acids. The CDR3 sequence is CASSASGGAYNEQFF. CDR3 nucleotides: TGTGCCAGCAGCGCGAGCGGGGGGGCTTACAATGAGCAGTTCTTC.

The V and J genes are TRBV11-2 and TRBJ2-7; 7 nucleotides line up with TRBD2. The V and J ends lost 1 base and 3 bases, in that order; junction bases with no gene match: 0. The germline gives CDR1 SGHAT, CDR2 FQNNGV. The CDR3 contains 13 residues. This CDR3 is CASSLGGGYEQYF. The CDR3, as DNA: TGTGCCAGCAGCTTAGGGGGGGGCTACGAGCAGTACTTC.

The rearrangement uses TRBV29-1 and TRBJ2-1, with D unresolved. The CDR3 sequence is 13 residues long. Germline CDR1 reads SQVTM; CDR2 reads ANQGSEA. V dropped 4 bases and J dropped 3 bases, with 10 bases sitting between them. CDR3 sequence (DNA): TGCAGCGTTGTTTCCCAGGACTACAATGAGCAGTTCTTC. Its protein is CSVVSQDYNEQFF.

The J gene is TRBJ2-6, the V gene TRBV28, with TRBD1 matching 8 bases. This CDR3 is 17 amino acids long. In germline, CDR1 is MDHEN, CDR2 SYDVKM. J lost 3 bases, V lost 6 bases, and 10 bases had no gene match. DNA of the CDR3: TGTGCCAGCAGGACAGGGGTCAGAGGTTTTGGGGCCAACGTCCTGACTTTC. This gives the protein CASRTGVRGFGANVLTF.

The V call is TRBV4-2, the J call TRBJ2-7; the match to TRBD1 covers 10 bases. Germline V gene data show CDR1 as LGHNA and CDR2 as YNFKEQ. The CDR3 is 16 amino acids. J lost 5 bases, V lost 3 bases, and 10 bases had no gene match. CDR3 bases: TGTGCCAGCAGCCAGGCTTCGGGACAGGGGCGGCACGAGCAGTACTTC. Its translation: CASSQASGQGRHEQYF.

This chain uses TRBV27 with TRBJ2-2, with 10 bases fitting TRBD1. The CDR3 has 15 residues. Germline V gene data show CDR1 as MNHEY and CDR2 as SMNVEV (reference sequence). V trimming: 6 bases; J trimming: 3 bases; junction bases outside the gene matches: 4. The CDR3 DNA reads as TGTGCCAGCAGGGCCGGGACAGGGGACACCGGGGAGCTGTTTTTT. This gives the protein CASRAGTGDTGELFF.

The chain recombines TRBV27 with TRBJ2-5; TRBD2 aligns across 13 bases. The V gene's germline CDR1 is MNHEY and CDR2 SMNVEV (reference sequence). This CDR3 region has 16 residues. Trimming cost V 7 bases and J 2 bases; bases outside gene matches: 7. The DNA for the CDR3 is TGTGCCAGCACCTCAAGGACTAGCGGGAGTCAAGAGACCCAGTACTTC. Amino acid sequence: CASTSRTSGSQETQYF.

The V call is TRBV2, the J call TRBJ2-7; 9 nucleotides align to TRBD1. The CDR3 consists of 15 residues. The V gene end was trimmed by 1 base and the J gene end by 3 bases; junction bases not matched to a gene: 4. Germline V gene sequence: CDR1 SNHLY, CDR2 FYNNEI. DNA of the CDR3: TGTGCCAGCAGTGAAGGGACAGGGGTTGGCTACGAGCAGTACTTC. Its protein is CASSEGTGVGYEQYF.

The genes are TRBV9 and TRBJ2-3, with 8 positions matching TRBD2. The V gene's germline CDR1 is SGDLS and CDR2 YYNGEE. This CDR3 has 17 residues. The trim removed 4 bases at V and 2 bases at J, leaving 12 bases unmatched. The CDR3 region is CASSPSSREGVTDTQYF. DNA of the CDR3: TGTGCCAGCAGCCCCAGCTCCCGGGAGGGGGTCACAGATACGCAGTATTTT. The variable domain in full, with the rest retrieved from reference TRBV9 and TRBJ2-3, is DSGVTQTPKHLITATGQRVTLRCSPRSGDLSVYWYQQSLDQGLQFLIQYYNGEERAKGNILERFSAQQFPDLHSELNLSSLELGDSALYFCASSPSSREGVTDTQYFGPGTRLTVL.

This clone has a handful of counts. The chain employs TRBV28 and TRBJ2-6; D might be TRBD1 (6 bases). The CDR3 length is 17 residues. Per the germline V gene, CDR1 is MDHEN and CDR2 is SYDVKM. Trimming removed 1 base from V and 3 bases from J, with 13 bases in between. The CDR3 region has the DNA TGTGCCAGCAGTTTATACAGGGCTTCGGATGGGGCCAACGTCCTGACTTTC. This sequence encodes CASSLYRASDGANVLTF.

This clone was detected only once. The chain combines TRBV27 with TRBJ2-7, with TRBD2 matching 7 bases. Germline CDR1 MNHEY, CDR2 SMNVEV (reference sequence). V trimming: 5 bases; J trimming: 4 bases; junction bases outside the gene matches: 5. The CDR3 covers 13 residues. CDR3 coding DNA: TGTGCCAGCAGTCTGGGACTACTTTACGAGCAGTACTTC. Translated, it gives CASSLGLLYEQYF.

V usage is TRBV5-4 and J usage is TRBJ2-7; 8 nucleotides agree with TRBD2. The CDR3 spans 13 residues. The V gene end was trimmed by 7 bases and the J gene end by 4 bases; junction bases not matched to a gene: 7. Per germline, CDR1 SGHNT and CDR2 YYREEE (reference sequence). The CDR3 is CASRAGEAYEQYF. DNA for the CDR3: TGTGCCAGCCGAGCGGGAGAGGCTTACGAGCAGTACTTC.

The chain links TRBV28 to TRBJ1-2; perhaps TRBD1 as D (5 bases). Germline V gene data show CDR1 as MDHEN and CDR2 as SYDVKM. Trimming removed 1 base from V and 5 bases from J, with 14 bases in between. This CDR3 has 15 residues. The CDR3 coding sequence is TGTGCCAGCAGTTTATATGGCAGGGTTCGGTATGGCTACACCTTC. The encoded protein is CASSLYGRVRYGYTF.

The chain carries TRBV6-1 and TRBJ2-7; no clear D gene. Germline lookup yields CDR1 MNHNS and CDR2 SASEGT. This CDR3 has 12 residues. Trimming pared 5 bases from V and 3 bases from J, leaving 8 bases between. The CDR3: CASSPSGYEQYF. The DNA of the CDR3 is TGTGCCAGCAGTCCCTCCGGCTACGAGCAGTACTTC.

The V call is TRBV7-8, the J call TRBJ2-3, with TRBD2 matching 16 bases. Germline CDR1 is SGHVS and CDR2 is FQNEAQ. V shed 8 bases and J 2 bases; nucleotides not matched to a gene: 10. This CDR3 has 18 amino acids. CDR3 sequence: CASYSPGLAGGYTDTQYF. The CDR3 DNA reads TGTGCCAGCTACTCGCCGGGACTAGCGGGAGGGTACACAGATACGCAGTATTTT.